The 20 T cell receptor beta chains below all came from one sample that was sequenced in a study of blood T cell repertoires in COVID-19. Sequencing was performed with immunoSEQ multiplex PCR; in TCRdb, only in-frame clones are kept and a portion is missing. The sample lists roughly 130,000 clones, around 86% occurring once. Specimen: peripheral blood. The source is a man aged 35-49 years with acute or convalescent COVID-19.

The rearrangement links TRBV5-1 to TRBJ2-7; D ambiguous. Germline V gene data show CDR1 as SGHRS and CDR2 as YFSETQ. The CDR3 has 14 residues. V was clipped by 1 base and J by 5 bases, with 13 bases between them. The CDR3 nucleotides are TGCGCCAGCAGCTTGTCATCCACCCCAGACGAGCAGTACTTC. Its protein product is CASSLSSTPDEQYF. The full variable domain, with the rest looked up from reference TRBV5-1 and TRBJ2-7, is KAGVTQTPRYLIKTRGQQVTLSCSPISGHRSVSWYQQTPGQGLQFLFEYFSETQRNKGNFPGRFSGRQFSNSRSEMNVSTLELGDSALYLCASSLSSTPDEQYFGPGTRLTVT.

The chain is built from TRBV9 and TRBJ2-3, with 8 bases that match TRBD1. The junction had 8 bases not matched to a gene; V was cut back by 0 bases and J by 8 bases. The CDR3 is 15 amino acids. CDR1 and CDR2 from the germline V gene are SGDLS and YYNGEE. CDR3 coding DNA: TGTGCCAGCAGCGTAGCTGGGACAGGCCCAGCTACGCAGTATTTT. This translates into CASSVAGTGPATQYF.

This clone was seen at least ten times. The chain joins TRBV7-2 to TRBJ1-2; 7 bases line up with TRBD1. In germline, CDR1 is SGHTA, CDR2 FQGNSA. V shed 2 bases and J 4 bases; nucleotides not matched to a gene: 10. The CDR3 is 16 residues long. The CDR3 reads CASSLFLGTESYGYTF. The CDR3 DNA reads TGTGCCAGCAGCTTATTTCTCGGGACAGAATCCTATGGCTACACCTTC.

This clone was seen a single time. The genes are TRBV19 and TRBJ2-1; D may be TRBD2 (6 bases). The CDR3 runs 15 residues. Trimming shortened V by 5 bases and J by 8 bases, and 19 bases separated the two germline ends. Germline CDR1 is LNHDA and CDR2 is SQIVND (reference sequence). The CDR3 here is CASSPSSDSGYEQFF. The CDR3 DNA is TGTGCCAGTAGTCCATCTAGCGATTCGGGCTATGAGCAGTTCTTC.

The J gene is TRBJ2-1, the V gene TRBV2, with a weak D call TRBD2 (7 bases). Germline assignment: CDR1 SNHLY and CDR2 FYNNEI. Trimming left V 4 bases short and J 0 bases short, with 16 bases between. This CDR3 spans 17 amino acids. CDR3 amino acids: CASSAAGAYSSYNEQFF. CDR3 nucleotides: TGTGCCAGCAGTGCCGCGGGGGCATACAGCTCCTACAATGAGCAGTTCTTC.

The chain joins TRBV11-2 to TRBJ2-7; tentatively, D is TRBD2 (6 bases). Germline V gene sequence: CDR1 SGHAT, CDR2 FQNNGV. V was shortened by 0 bases and J by 0 bases, with 9 bases between the two germline ends. This CDR3 spans 15 amino acids. This CDR3 is CASSLDSGGSYEQYF. The DNA for the CDR3 is TGTGCCAGCAGCTTAGATAGCGGAGGCTCCTACGAGCAGTACTTC.

The V and J genes are TRBV19 and TRBJ2-3; 13 bases agree with TRBD2. The CDR3 is 18 amino acids. Germline V CDR1 and CDR2: LNHDA, SQIVND (reference sequence). J lost 1 base, V lost 4 bases, and 8 bases had no gene match. The CDR3 region is CASSNPGTSGARTDTQYF. Written as DNA, the CDR3 is TGTGCCAGTAGTAATCCCGGGACTAGCGGGGCCCGCACAGATACGCAGTATTTT.

The chain links TRBV9 to TRBJ2-2; D might be TRBD1 (6 bases). This CDR3 comprises 15 residues. Trimming cost V 0 bases and J 3 bases, with 9 bases left between them. Germline V gives CDR1 SGDLS, CDR2 YYNGEE. As DNA, the CDR3 is TGTGCCAGCAGCGTAGCGGGACATTACACCGGGGAGCTGTTTTTT. Protein sequence: CASSVAGHYTGELFF. The full variable domain, rest sourced from reference TRBV9 and TRBJ2-2, is DSGVTQTPKHLITATGQRVTLRCSPRSGDLSVYWYQQSLDQGLQFLIQYYNGEERAKGNILERFSAQQFPDLHSELNLSSLELGDSALYFCASSVAGHYTGELFFGEGSRLTVL.

This sequence joins TRBV11-3 and TRBJ2-1; D remains ambiguous. The germline V gene has CDR1 SGHNT and CDR2 YENEEA. There are 14 residues in the CDR3. V lost 1 base, J lost 6 bases, and 10 bases lay in between. CDR3 coding DNA: TGTGCCAGCAGCTTAGTAGCAGCCAGCAATGAGCAGTTCTTC. This encodes CASSLVAASNEQFF. Using reference TRBV11-3 and TRBJ2-1 for the parts outside the CDR3, the full variable domain is EAGVVQSPRYKIIEKKQPVAFWCNPISGHNTLYWYLQNLGQGPELLIRYENEEAVDDSQLPKDRFSAERLKGVDSTLKIQPAELGDSAVYLCASSLVAASNEQFFGPGTRLTVL.

This chain uses TRBV5-6 with TRBJ1-2; tentatively, D is TRBD1 (5 bases). Germline assignment: CDR1 SGHDT and CDR2 YYEEEE. There are 15 residues in the CDR3. The V end was cut by 2 bases, the J end by 0 bases, with 11 bases between. CDR3 region: CASSFKGVANYGYTF. The CDR3 coding sequence is TGTGCCAGCAGCTTTAAAGGGGTAGCTAACTATGGCTACACCTTC.

In the case of this clone: The same CDR3 arises from other DNA sequences in this sample as well. V usage is TRBV19 and J usage is TRBJ1-1, with D uncertain. The CDR3 covers 13 residues. V lost 0 bases, J lost 2 bases, and 4 bases lay in between. The V gene's germline CDR1 is LNHDA and CDR2 SQIVND (reference sequence). CDR3 nucleotides: TGTGCCAGTAGTATAGACAGAAACACTGAAGCTTTCTTT. Its translation: CASSIDRNTEAFF.

This clone showed up just a few times. J is TRBJ2-2 and V is TRBV6-5; a weak D match, TRBD1 (6 bases). The length of the CDR3 is 14 residues. Germline V CDR1 and CDR2: MNHEY, SVGAGI. Trimming shortened V by 7 bases and J by 3 bases, and 12 bases separated the two germline ends. DNA of the CDR3: TGTGCCAGCACTCGGGACACTTACACCGGGGAGCTGTTTTTT. The encoded protein is CASTRDTYTGELFF.

This clone was found once. The chain links TRBV6-2 or TRBV6-3 to TRBJ1-5; 9 bases line up with TRBD1. From germline, CDR1 is MNHEY and CDR2 SVGEGT. The V and J ends lost 8 bases and 5 bases, in that order; junction bases with no gene match: 4. CDR3 length: 13 residues. The CDR3 here is CASGRDRDQPQHF. The CDR3 bases are TGTGCCAGCGGCCGGGACAGGGATCAGCCCCAGCATTTT.

The chain uses TRBV11-2 and TRBJ1-5; D perhaps matches TRBD1 (5 bases). The germline V gene has CDR1 SGHAT and CDR2 FQNNGV. The CDR3 extends over 15 amino acids. Trimming took off 3 bases at V and 1 base at J, with 10 bases between the two ends. The CDR3 DNA reads as TGTGCCAGCAGCTTGGGGGGGGGAAGCAATCAGCCCCAGCATTTT. It is translated as CASSLGGGSNQPQHF.

V usage is TRBV30 and J usage is TRBJ1-5, with TRBD1 identical over 7 bases. CDR1 and CDR2 from the germline V gene are GTSNPN and SVGIG (reference sequence). V lost 3 bases and J lost 8; bases outside the gene matches: 7. The CDR3 covers 13 residues. CDR3 sequence (DNA): TGTGCCTGGAGCGCCGACAGGGCCAAGCCCCAGCATTTT. It specifies CAWSADRAKPQHF.

The chain is built from TRBV7-2 and TRBJ2-5; 11 nucleotides match TRBD2. J was trimmed by 5 bases and V by 3 bases; bases with no gene match: 5. CDR1 SGHTA and CDR2 FQGNSA come from the germline V gene. This CDR3 has 15 residues. The CDR3 protein is CASSFSSGRGETQYF. In nucleotides, the CDR3 is TGTGCCAGCAGCTTTAGTAGCGGGAGGGGGGAGACCCAGTACTTC. The variable domain in full, completed from reference TRBV7-2 and TRBJ2-5, reads GAGVSQSPSNKVTEKGKDVELRCDPISGHTALYWYRQSLGQGLEFLIYFQGNSAPDKSGLPSDRFSAERTGGSVSTLTIQRTQQEDSAVYLCASSFSSGRGETQYFGPGTRLLVL.

The rearrangement uses TRBV13 and TRBJ1-2, with D uncertain. CDR3 length equals 15 residues. The V end lost 5 bases, the J end lost 3 bases, and 16 bases lay between the germline ends. The germline CDR1 and CDR2 sequences are PRHDT and FYEKMQ (reference sequence). CDR3 DNA: TGTGCCAGCAGCCCCATTCGGGTGGCGTACTATGGCTACACCTTC. This encodes CASSPIRVAYYGYTF.

The gene calls are TRBV7-9 and TRBJ2-5, with TRBD1 identical over 10 bases. Germline V CDR1 and CDR2: SEHNR, FQNEAQ (reference sequence). This CDR3 has 14 amino acids. With 5 bases clipped from V and 5 bases from J, the junction kept 5 bases outside the gene matches. The CDR3 loop reads CASSETGGWETQYF. CDR3 nucleotides: TGTGCCAGCAGCGAGACAGGGGGCTGGGAGACCCAGTACTTC.

The chain joins TRBV9 to TRBJ1-1; the D is unclear. Germline CDR1 reads SGDLS; CDR2 reads YYNGEE. Trimming took 0 bases from V and 5 from J, leaving 8 bases between them. The CDR3 spans 13 residues. Here the CDR3 DNA reads TGTGCCAGCAGCGTAGCTGCGGGGACTGAAGCTTTCTTT. Its translation: CASSVAAGTEAFF.

The chain is built from TRBV9 and TRBJ2-2, with 9 bases aligning to TRBD2. The V gene's germline CDR1 is SGDLS and CDR2 YYNGEE. Trimming cost V 4 bases and J 2 bases; bases outside gene matches: 6. The CDR3 consists of 16 residues. Here the CDR3 DNA reads TGTGCCAGCAGCTTTATGACTAGCGGCAACACCGGGGAGCTGTTTTTT. It is translated as CASSFMTSGNTGELFF.